Presented here are 27 T cell receptor beta chains from one specimen sequenced in a study of CD8+ T cells in alopecia areata. Extraction and reverse transcription of RNA yielded cDNA as the sequencing template. TCRdb keeps only in-frame clones here, not all; method: immunoSEQ multiplex PCR. The table records about 130,000 clones, roughly 58% of them present only once. Sequenced here: CD4+ T cells sorted from blood, sampled at week 0. The receptor set was obtained from a human donor with alopecia areata.

V gene TRBV19 combines with J gene TRBJ2-7; 8 bases are shared with TRBD2. Germline lookup yields CDR1 LNHDA and CDR2 SQIVND (reference sequence). V lost 5 bases to trimming and J lost 4 bases; unmatched junction nucleotides: 10. The CDR3 is made up of 15 amino acids. CDR3 amino acids: CASSFSGTRGYEQYF. The CDR3 nucleotides are TGTGCCAGTAGTTTTTCCGGGACTAGAGGGTACGAGCAGTACTTC.

This sequence joins TRBV9 and TRBJ1-6; D ambiguous. Looked up from germline, CDR1 is SGDLS and CDR2 is YYNGEE. V shed 4 bases and J shed 4 bases, with 9 bases lying between them. CDR3 length equals 14 residues. As DNA, the CDR3 is TGTGCCAGCAGCAGGTCGGGGTATAATTCACCCCTCCACTTT. This encodes CASSRSGYNSPLHF.

The genes are TRBV7-8 and TRBJ2-5; a possible D gene is TRBD1 (6 bases). There are 15 residues in the CDR3. The V gene's germline CDR1 is SGHVS and CDR2 FQNEAQ. The V end lost 5 bases, the J end lost 5 bases, and 18 bases lay between the germline ends. The CDR3 loop reads CASSPTGGGGETQYF. The CDR3 coding sequence is TGTGCCAGCAGCCCCACGGGTGGGGGCGGGGAGACCCAGTACTTC. Using reference TRBV7-8 and TRBJ2-5 for the parts outside the CDR3, the full variable domain is GAGVSQSPRYKVAKRGQDVALRCDPISGHVSLFWYQQALGQGPEFLTYFQNEAQLDKSGLPSDRFFAERPEGSVSTLKIQRTQQEDSAVYLCASSPTGGGGETQYFGPGTRLLVL.

The V call is TRBV5-1, the J call TRBJ1-5, with 8 bases lining up with TRBD1. The CDR3 extends over 14 amino acids. V shed 4 bases, J shed 4 bases, and the junction held 4 bases outside the gene matches. CDR1 SGHRS and CDR2 YFSETQ come from the germline V gene. In nucleotides, the CDR3 is TGCGCCAGCAGCCCTGGACAGGGAAATCAGCCCCAGCATTTT. Translation gives CASSPGQGNQPQHF.

This clone was detected only once. This rearrangement joins TRBV11-2 to TRBJ2-1, with D maybe TRBD1 (7 bases). The CDR3 contains 17 residues. CDR1 SGHAT and CDR2 FQNNGV come from the germline V gene. With 5 bases removed from V and 0 bases from J, the gap between germline ends came to 17 bases. This CDR3 reads CASSGTTGRSSYNEQFF. Here the CDR3 DNA reads TGTGCCAGCAGCGGCACGACAGGGAGGAGCTCCTACAATGAGCAGTTCTTC.

The CDR3 DNA is TGCAGCGTTGCCGGATGGACAGGGGGAACTGAAGCTTTCTTT. It yields the protein CSVAGWTGGTEAFF. The chain links TRBV29-1 to TRBJ1-1; 10 nucleotides match TRBD1. The V and J ends lost 4 bases and 5 bases, in that order; junction bases with no gene match: 7. The CDR3 sequence is 14 residues long. Germline assignment: CDR1 SQVTM and CDR2 ANQGSEA.

This clone showed up just a few times. This chain joins TRBV7-2 and TRBJ1-2; D remains unclear. Trimming took 5 bases from V and 0 from J, leaving 10 bases between them. The germline gives CDR1 SGHTA, CDR2 FQGNSA. This CDR3 is 14 amino acids long. The CDR3 DNA is TGTGCCAGCAGCCGTCCTCAAGCTAACTATGGCTACACCTTC. Translated, it gives CASSRPQANYGYTF.

The V gene is TRBV28, the J gene TRBJ2-1; D is perhaps TRBD2 (5 bases). The V end was cut by 5 bases, the J end by 4 bases, with 18 bases between. CDR1 is MDHEN, CDR2 SYDVKM, per germline. This CDR3 region has 16 residues. The DNA for the CDR3 is TGTGCCAGCAGTCCCACCGGGAACCGCGCATACAATGAGCAGTTCTTC. Translated, it gives CASSPTGNRAYNEQFF. The variable domain in full, completed from reference TRBV28 and TRBJ2-1, reads DVKVTQSSRYLVKRTGEKVFLECVQDMDHENMFWYRQDPGLGLRLIYFSYDVKMKEKGDIPEGYSVSREKKERFSLILESASTNQTSMYLCASSPTGNRAYNEQFFGPGTRLTVL.

The gene calls are TRBV10-3 and TRBJ2-5; tentative D call: TRBD2 (6 bases). This CDR3 comprises 17 residues. Germline V CDR1 and CDR2: ENHRY, SYGVKD. V was shortened by 4 bases and J by 1 base, with 19 bases between the two germline ends. CDR3 DNA: TGTGCCATCAGTGCCGTCGCCCGTGGCGGGGCCCAAGAGACCCAGTACTTC. As protein: CAISAVARGGAQETQYF.

This clone has just a few counts. Within the sample, other DNA sequences also encode this same CDR3. The J gene is TRBJ2-7, the V gene TRBV28; D is uncertain. CDR1 MDHEN and CDR2 SYDVKM come from the germline V gene. The CDR3 totals 12 residues. V was cut by 3 bases and J by 4 bases, with 7 bases left in between. CDR3 nucleotide sequence: TGTGCCAGCAGTTTGGAAGGATACGAGCAGTACTTC. It is translated as CASSLEGYEQYF.

CDR3 amino acids: CASTRGGGAYEQYF. In DNA, the CDR3 is TGTGCCAGCACTCGAGGCGGGGGGGCCTACGAGCAGTACTTC. The chain recombines TRBV6-5 with TRBJ2-7, with 9 bases aligning to TRBD2. The germline gives CDR1 MNHEY, CDR2 SVGAGI. The CDR3 consists of 14 residues. Germline trimming cut 7 bases from V and 2 bases from J; bases unmatched to any gene: 6.

The gene calls are TRBV25-1 and TRBJ1-2; TRBD1 aligns across 8 bases. The V gene end was trimmed by 5 bases and the J gene end by 6 bases; junction bases not matched to a gene: 5. The length of the CDR3 is 13 residues. Germline values: CDR1 MGHDK, CDR2 SYGVNS. CDR3 protein: CASSRETGDGYTF. DNA for the CDR3: TGTGCCAGCAGTAGAGAGACAGGGGATGGCTACACCTTC.

The chain employs TRBV4-1 and TRBJ2-3, with D unresolved. V was shortened by 1 base and J by 2 bases, with 13 bases between the two germline ends. The CDR3 has 16 residues. CDR1 and CDR2 (germline): MGHRA, YSYEKL. CDR3 residues: CASSQANADLTDTQYF. The CDR3 DNA sequence: TGCGCCAGCAGCCAAGCAAACGCGGATCTCACAGATACGCAGTATTTT.

The CDR3, as DNA: TGTGCCAGCGGTGGGAGGGGGACAGATACGCAGTATTTT. The encoded protein is CASGGRGTDTQYF. The rearrangement uses TRBV5-6 and TRBJ2-3, with D perhaps TRBD2 (7 bases). Trimming stripped 7 bases from V and 3 bases from J, with 12 bases between. CDR1 and CDR2 from the germline V gene are SGHDT and YYEEEE. The CDR3 has 13 residues.

This rearrangement joins TRBV4-2 to TRBJ1-3; D gene uncertain. Trimming stripped 0 bases from V and 0 bases from J, with 9 bases between. This CDR3 contains 16 residues. The germline V gene encodes CDR1 LGHNA and CDR2 YNFKEQ. CDR3 DNA: TGTGCCAGCAGCCAAGAAGGCGAATACTCTGGAAACACCATATATTTT. Protein sequence: CASSQEGEYSGNTIYF.

This clone was counted between two and nine times. This chain uses TRBV11-2 with TRBJ1-2; D not resolved. Germline V gives CDR1 SGHAT, CDR2 FQNNGV. The V end was cut by 1 base, the J end by 3 bases, with 9 bases between. There are 14 residues in the CDR3. The CDR3 here is CASSLGSQDYGYTF. The CDR3 DNA is TGTGCCAGCAGCTTAGGATCGCAGGACTATGGCTACACCTTC.

Only a few counts were recorded for this clone. The J gene is TRBJ1-5, the V gene TRBV19; D gene ambiguous. CDR1 is LNHDA and CDR2 is SQIVND in the germline V gene (reference sequence). The CDR3 is 12 amino acids. Trimming pared 6 bases from V and 7 bases from J, leaving 10 bases between. This CDR3 is CASSYREQPQHF. The CDR3 nucleotides read TGTGCCAGTAGCTACCGGGAGCAGCCCCAGCATTTT. Full variable domain (remainder filled in from reference TRBV19 and TRBJ1-5): DGGITQSPKYLFRKEGQNVTLSCEQNLNHDAMYWYRQDPGQGLRLIYYSQIVNDFQKGDIAEGYSVSREKKESFPLTVTSAQKNPTAFYLCASSYREQPQHFGDGTRLSIL.

V usage is TRBV7-9 and J usage is TRBJ2-3; TRBD1 aligns across 9 bases. Germline CDR1 SEHNR, CDR2 FQNEAQ (reference sequence). Losses at the gene ends were 6 bases for V and 4 bases for J; bases not matched to a gene: 5. This CDR3 has 14 residues. As DNA, the CDR3 is TGTGCCAGCAGGTGGACAGGGGTTGCAGATACGCAGTATTTT. This gives the protein CASRWTGVADTQYF.

This chain connects TRBV2 to TRBJ2-1; 9 nucleotides agree with TRBD1. This CDR3 has 15 residues. Germline CDR1 is SNHLY and CDR2 is FYNNEI. The V and J ends lost 5 bases and 2 bases, in that order; junction bases with no gene match: 4. CDR3 sequence: CASSRTGDTYNEQFF. CDR3 DNA: TGTGCCAGCAGTCGGACAGGGGACACCTACAATGAGCAGTTCTTC.

Only a few counts were recorded for this clone. This CDR3 is CASSSRGPNTGELFF. DNA of the CDR3: TGTGCCAGCAGTTCCAGGGGGCCGAACACCGGGGAGCTGTTTTTT. The chain has TRBV6-5 and TRBJ2-2; TRBD1 agrees at 8 bases. The ends lost 4 bases at V and 0 bases at J; junction bases unmatched: 1. This CDR3 has 15 residues. Per germline, CDR1 MNHEY and CDR2 SVGAGI.

The chain is built from TRBV4-3 and TRBJ1-2, with 8 bases matching TRBD1. Trimming took 3 bases from V and 8 from J; bases not matched to a gene: 11. This CDR3 is 15 amino acids long. The V gene's germline CDR1 is LGHNA and CDR2 YSLEER. The CDR3 loop reads CASSHGGQVLRGYTF. The CDR3 nucleotides read TGCGCCAGCAGCCATGGGGGACAGGTGCTCCGGGGCTACACCTTC.

The chain combines TRBV30 with TRBJ2-5, with D uncertain. The V end was cut by 0 bases, the J end by 5 bases, with 7 bases between. CDR1 and CDR2 (germline): GTSNPN, SVGIG (reference sequence). The CDR3 covers 12 residues. The DNA of the CDR3 is TGTGCCTGGAGTGTAGGGATTGAGACCCAGTACTTC. It codes for CAWSVGIETQYF.

This rearrangement joins TRBV6-5 to TRBJ1-1, with no clear D. Trimming removed 4 bases at V and 3 bases at J, with 9 bases between. This CDR3 contains 13 residues. Per germline, CDR1 MNHEY and CDR2 SVGAGI. The CDR3 here is CASSSTVDTEAFF. CDR3 coding DNA: TGTGCCAGCAGTTCTACAGTGGACACTGAAGCTTTCTTT.

The rearrangement joins TRBV6-6 to TRBJ1-2; a weak D match, TRBD1 (5 bases). V lost 6 bases and J lost 4, with 12 bases in between. The germline gives CDR1 MNHNY, CDR2 SVGAGI (reference sequence). This CDR3 has 13 amino acids. The CDR3 DNA reads as TGTGCCAGCAGCCAGGGTCCTCTCTATGGCTACACCTTC. Its translation: CASSQGPLYGYTF.

This rearrangement joins TRBV28 to TRBJ1-5; unclear D gene. This CDR3 is 12 amino acids long. Germline assignment: CDR1 MDHEN and CDR2 SYDVKM. V dropped 5 bases and J dropped 8 bases, with 10 bases sitting between them. The CDR3 DNA follows: TGTGCCAGCAGTCAGAGCTTGGAGCCCCAGCATTTT. Its translation is CASSQSLEPQHF. The whole variable domain, filled in from reference TRBV28 and TRBJ1-5, reads DVKVTQSSRYLVKRTGEKVFLECVQDMDHENMFWYRQDPGLGLRLIYFSYDVKMKEKGDIPEGYSVSREKKERFSLILESASTNQTSMYLCASSQSLEPQHFGDGTRLSIL.

This clone was counted a few times. The V call is TRBV18, the J call TRBJ2-5; D is tentatively TRBD1 or TRBD2 (5 bases each). Germline CDR1 and CDR2: KGHSH and LQKENI. This CDR3 is 16 amino acids long. The V gene lost 4 bases and the J gene lost 4 bases, with 19 bases spanning the gap. As DNA, the CDR3 is TGTGCCAGCTCACTGTCCGGGGCGCCGAGTCGAGAGACCCAGTACTTC. Protein sequence: CASSLSGAPSRETQYF. Full variable domain (outside the CDR3, taken from reference TRBV18 and TRBJ2-5): NAGVMQNPRHLVRRRGQEARLRCSPMKGHSHVYWYRQLPEEGLKFMVYLQKENIIDESGMPKERFSAEFPKEGPSILRIQQVVRGDSAAYFCASSLSGAPSRETQYFGPGTRLLVL.

V and J are TRBV5-6 and TRBJ1-1; TRBD1 matches 7 bases. The V segment lost 4 bases and the J segment 9 bases; nucleotides outside the gene matches: 3. The V gene's germline CDR1 is SGHDT and CDR2 YYEEEE. The CDR3 has 11 residues. The CDR3 protein is CASSRDSQAFF. The CDR3 DNA sequence: TGTGCCAGCAGCCGGGACAGCCAAGCTTTCTTT.